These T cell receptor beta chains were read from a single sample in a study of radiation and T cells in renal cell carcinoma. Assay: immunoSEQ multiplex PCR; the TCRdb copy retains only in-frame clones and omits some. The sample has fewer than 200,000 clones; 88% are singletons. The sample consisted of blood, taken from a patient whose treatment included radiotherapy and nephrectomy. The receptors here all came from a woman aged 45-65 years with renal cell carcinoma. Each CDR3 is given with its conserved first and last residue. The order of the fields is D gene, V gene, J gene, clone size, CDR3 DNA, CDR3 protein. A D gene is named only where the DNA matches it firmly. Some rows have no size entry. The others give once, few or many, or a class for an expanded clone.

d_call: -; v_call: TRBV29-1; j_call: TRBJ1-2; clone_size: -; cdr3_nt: TGCAGCGCGTTTACCGGGACACTTTATGGCTACACCTTC; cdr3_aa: CSAFTGTLYGYTF
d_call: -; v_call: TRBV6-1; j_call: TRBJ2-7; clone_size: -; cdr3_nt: TGTGCCAGCGGTTGGGGCGACACCTACGAGCAGTACTTC; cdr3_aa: CASGWGDTYEQYF
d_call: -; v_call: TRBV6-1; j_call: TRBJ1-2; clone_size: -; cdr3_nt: TGTGCCAGCAGTGAAGCGGGGGATGACTATGGCTACACCTTC; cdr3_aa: CASSEAGDDYGYTF
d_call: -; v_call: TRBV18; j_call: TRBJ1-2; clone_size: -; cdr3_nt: TGTGCCAGCTCACTCAGGGCAGACCCTGGCTACACCTTC; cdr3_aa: CASSLRADPGYTF
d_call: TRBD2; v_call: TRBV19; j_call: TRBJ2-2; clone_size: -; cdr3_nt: TGTGCCAGTAGACTAGCGGGGATATACGCCGGGGAGCTGTTTTTT; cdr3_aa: CASRLAGIYAGELFF
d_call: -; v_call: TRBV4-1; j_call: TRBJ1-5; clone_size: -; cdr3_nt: TGCGCCAGCAGCCAATTCAGGAGCCCAAATCCCCAGCATTTT; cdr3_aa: CASSQFRSPNPQHF
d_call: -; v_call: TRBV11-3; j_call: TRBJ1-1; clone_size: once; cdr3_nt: TGTGCCAGCAGCTTAGATGCGAACACTGAAGCTTTCTTT; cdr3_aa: CASSLDANTEAFF
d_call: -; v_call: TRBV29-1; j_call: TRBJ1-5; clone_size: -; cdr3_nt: TGCAGCGTTGTGGAGGGCGGAAGTGTGGGTCAGCCCCAGCATTTT; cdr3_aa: CSVVEGGSVGQPQHF
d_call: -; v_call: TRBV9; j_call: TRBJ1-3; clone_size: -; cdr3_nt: TGTGCCAGCAGCGTGGGGGACGGTGGAAACACCATATATTTT; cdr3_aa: CASSVGDGGNTIYF
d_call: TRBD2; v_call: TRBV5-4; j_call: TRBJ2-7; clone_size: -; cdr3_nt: TGTGCCAGCAGGACCTGGACTAGCGATTTCTACGAGCAGTACTTC; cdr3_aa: CASRTWTSDFYEQYF
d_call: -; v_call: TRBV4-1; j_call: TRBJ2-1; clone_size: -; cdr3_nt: TGCGCCAGCAGCCAAGGGCAAATACTCCGGGACTGGCTCAATGAGCAGTTCTTC; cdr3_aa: CASSQGQILRDWLNEQFF
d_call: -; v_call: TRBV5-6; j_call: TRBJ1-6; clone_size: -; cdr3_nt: TGTGCCAGCAGCTTGCACGTGGGCTCCTATAATTCACCCCTCCACTTT; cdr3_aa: CASSLHVGSYNSPLHF
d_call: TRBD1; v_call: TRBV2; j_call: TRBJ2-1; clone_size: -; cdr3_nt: TGTGCCAGCAGGGGACAGAGCTCCTACAATGAGCAGTTCTTC; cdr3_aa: CASRGQSSYNEQFF
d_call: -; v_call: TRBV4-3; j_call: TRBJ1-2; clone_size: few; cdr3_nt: TGCGCCAGCAGCCCCAGGGACACCCCTAACTATGGCTACACCTTC; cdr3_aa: CASSPRDTPNYGYTF
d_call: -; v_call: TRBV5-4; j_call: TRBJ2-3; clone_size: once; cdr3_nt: TGTGCCAGCAGCTTGGAATCGGTACAGGGAGGAGATACGCAGTATTTT; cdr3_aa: CASSLESVQGGDTQYF
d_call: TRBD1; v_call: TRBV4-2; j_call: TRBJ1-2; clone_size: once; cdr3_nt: TGTGCCAGCAGCCAAGGAGCGGGACAGGGGACGCCTCCTAACTATGGCTACACCTTC; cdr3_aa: CASSQGAGQGTPPNYGYTF
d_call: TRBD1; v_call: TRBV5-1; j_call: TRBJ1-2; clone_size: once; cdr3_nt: TGCGCCAGCAGCTTGGGACAGGGGAATTATGGCTACACCTTC; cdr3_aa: CASSLGQGNYGYTF
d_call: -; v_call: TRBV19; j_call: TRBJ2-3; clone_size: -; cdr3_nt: TGTGCCAGTACCACTGGTGAGGGGGGTAGCACAGATACGCAGTATTTT; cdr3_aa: CASTTGEGGSTDTQYF
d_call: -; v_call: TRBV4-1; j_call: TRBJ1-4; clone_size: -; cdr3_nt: TGCGCCAGCAGCCAAGATGCGGCAACTAATGAAAAACTGTTTTTT; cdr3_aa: CASSQDAATNEKLFF
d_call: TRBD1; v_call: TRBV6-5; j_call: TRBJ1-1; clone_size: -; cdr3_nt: TGTGCCAGCAGTTACGGAGGGACAGGGTCAGCTTTCTTT; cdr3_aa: CASSYGGTGSAFF
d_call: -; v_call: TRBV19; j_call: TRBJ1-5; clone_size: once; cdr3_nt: TGTGCCAGTAGTGGCTCAAATCAGCCCCAGCATTTT; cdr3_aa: CASSGSNQPQHF
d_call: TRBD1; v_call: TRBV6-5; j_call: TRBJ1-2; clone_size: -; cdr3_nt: TGTGCCAGCAGTCGACAGGGTAATTATGGCTACACCTTC; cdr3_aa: CASSRQGNYGYTF
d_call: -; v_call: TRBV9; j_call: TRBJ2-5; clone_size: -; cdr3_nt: TGTGCCAGCAGCGAGGGGTTTCAGGGAGAGACCCAGTACTTC; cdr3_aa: CASSEGFQGETQYF
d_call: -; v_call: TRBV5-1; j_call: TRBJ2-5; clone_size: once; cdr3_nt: TGCGCCAGCAGCTTCGACGCCGGAGCCTGGGTGGAGACCCAGTACTTC; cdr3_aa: CASSFDAGAWVETQYF
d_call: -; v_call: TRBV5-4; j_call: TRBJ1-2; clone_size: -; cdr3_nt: TGTGCCAGCAGCTTGGCCGGGGTTAGCTATGGCTACACCTTC; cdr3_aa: CASSLAGVSYGYTF
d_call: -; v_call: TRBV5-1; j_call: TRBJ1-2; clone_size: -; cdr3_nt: TGCGCCAGCAGCTTGGAGGGGAAGCCCTATGGCTACACCTTC; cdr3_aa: CASSLEGKPYGYTF
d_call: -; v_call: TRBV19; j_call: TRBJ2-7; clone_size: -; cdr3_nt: TGTGCCAGTAAACCCAGATTTTATGAGTACGAGCAGTACTTC; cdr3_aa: CASKPRFYEYEQYF
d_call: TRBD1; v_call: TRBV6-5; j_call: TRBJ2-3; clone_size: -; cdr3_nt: TGTGCCAGCAGTCGACAGGGGGATACCCATACGCAGTATTTT; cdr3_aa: CASSRQGDTHTQYF
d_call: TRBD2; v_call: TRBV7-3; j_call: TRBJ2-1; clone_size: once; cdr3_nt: TGTGCCAGCAGACCAACCCCGGTGGGCGGGGGGGCACTTAATGAGCAGTTCTTC; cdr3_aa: CASRPTPVGGGALNEQFF
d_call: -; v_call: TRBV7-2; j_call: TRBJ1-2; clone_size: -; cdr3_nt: TGTGCCAGCAGCTTACCGGGGGGCGGCTATGGCTACACCTTC; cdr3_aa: CASSLPGGGYGYTF
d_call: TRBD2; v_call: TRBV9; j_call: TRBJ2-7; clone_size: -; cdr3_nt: TGTGCCAGCAGCGTAGGGCCGGGAGGAGAGCAGTACTTC; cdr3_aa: CASSVGPGGEQYF
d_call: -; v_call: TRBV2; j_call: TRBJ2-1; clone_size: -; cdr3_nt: TGTGCCAGCAGTGCGACTAGCTCCTACAATGAGCAGTTCTTC; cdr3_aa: CASSATSSYNEQFF
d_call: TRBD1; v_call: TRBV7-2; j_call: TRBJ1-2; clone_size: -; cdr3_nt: TGTGCCAGCAGCATGGGACAGGGGAACTATGGCTACACCTTC; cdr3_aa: CASSMGQGNYGYTF
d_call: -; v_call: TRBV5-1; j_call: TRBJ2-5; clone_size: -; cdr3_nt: TGCGCCAGCAGTCGGGCCTCGCGTGAGACCCAGTACTTC; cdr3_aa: CASSRASRETQYF
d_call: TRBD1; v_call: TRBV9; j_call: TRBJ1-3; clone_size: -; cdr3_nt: TGTGCCAGCAGCGACCCCGGGACAGGGGGCTCTGGAAACACCATATATTTT; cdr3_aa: CASSDPGTGGSGNTIYF
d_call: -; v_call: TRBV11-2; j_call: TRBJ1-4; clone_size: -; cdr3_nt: TGTGCCAGCAGCGCATGGACTAATCCAAATGAAAAACTGTTTTTT; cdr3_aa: CASSAWTNPNEKLFF
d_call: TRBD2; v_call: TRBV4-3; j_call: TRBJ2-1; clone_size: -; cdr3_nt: TGCGCCAGCAGCCAAGAGCGGGGGGGATACAATGAGCAGTTCTTC; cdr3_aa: CASSQERGGYNEQFF
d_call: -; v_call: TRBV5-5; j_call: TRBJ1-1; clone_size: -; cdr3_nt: TGTGCCAGCAGCTTGGTGGGGTTGTCTGAAGCTTTCTTT; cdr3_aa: CASSLVGLSEAFF
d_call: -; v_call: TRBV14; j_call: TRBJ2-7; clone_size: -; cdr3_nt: TGTGCCAGCAGCCAAGTTTTTGTGGGGGGCCCTACCTACTACGAGCAGTACTTC; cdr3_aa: CASSQVFVGGPTYYEQYF
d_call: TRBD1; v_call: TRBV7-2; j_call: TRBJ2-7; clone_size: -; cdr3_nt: TGTGCCAGTACGGACAGGGGAGTCTACGAGCAGTACTTC; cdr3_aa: CASTDRGVYEQYF
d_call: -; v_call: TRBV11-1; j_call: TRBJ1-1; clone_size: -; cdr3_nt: TGTGCCAGCAGCTTAACAGAGAACACTGAAGCTTTCTTT; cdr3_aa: CASSLTENTEAFF
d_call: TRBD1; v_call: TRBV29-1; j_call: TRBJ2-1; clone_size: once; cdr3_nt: TGCAGCGCCTCAGGGACAGAATATTCCTACAATGAGCAGTTCTTC; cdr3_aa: CSASGTEYSYNEQFF
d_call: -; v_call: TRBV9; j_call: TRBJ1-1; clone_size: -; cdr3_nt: TGTGCCAGCAGCGTAGAAGGTCGCGGCACTGAAGCTTTCTTT; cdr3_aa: CASSVEGRGTEAFF
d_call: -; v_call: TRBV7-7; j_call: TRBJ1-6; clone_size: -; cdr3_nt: TGTGCTAGCAGCCTCGACACCGGAGGAAATTCACCCCTCCACTTT; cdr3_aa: CASSLDTGGNSPLHF